Listed below are T cell receptor beta chains from one sample, sequenced in a study of sequential checkpoint blockade in melanoma. Clones were read by immunoSEQ multiplex PCR, and TCRdb kept only the in-frame ones, dropping some. Found here are under 7,000 clones, over 15% of them singletons; the top ten hold around 16%. The source material was tumor tissue (inferred from file names), sampled from a patient given nivolumab and ipilimumab in sequence. These TCRs come from a human donor with melanoma. Both conserved end residues are part of each CDR3. Fields, in order: J gene, V gene, CDR3 protein.

>TRBJ2-7|TRBV11-3
CASSRWRGPYEQYF
>TRBJ1-2|TRBV30
CAWSVLGAGGYTF
>TRBJ1-2|TRBV7-2
CASSLVEGRGYTF
>TRBJ2-7|TRBV11-3
CASSPTGTSGYEQYF
>TRBJ1-1|TRBV18
CASSPADRTPDAFF
>TRBJ2-1|TRBV1
CTSSPRRAGGAYNEQFF
>TRBJ2-3|TRBV11-3
CASSLRHLRGDTQYF
>TRBJ2-5|TRBV19
CASSIGQRETQYF
>TRBJ1-4|TRBV5-1
CASSLGGQGANEKLFF
>TRBJ1-2|TRBV19
CASSMLRGKDGYTF
>TRBJ2-7|TRBV6-8
CASKRGDRTYEQYF
>TRBJ1-1|TRBV6-8
CASSYWGLNTEAFF
>TRBJ1-1|TRBV5-1
CASSLVGVGTEAFF
>TRBJ2-1|TRBV6-8
CASSYLSRYNEQFF